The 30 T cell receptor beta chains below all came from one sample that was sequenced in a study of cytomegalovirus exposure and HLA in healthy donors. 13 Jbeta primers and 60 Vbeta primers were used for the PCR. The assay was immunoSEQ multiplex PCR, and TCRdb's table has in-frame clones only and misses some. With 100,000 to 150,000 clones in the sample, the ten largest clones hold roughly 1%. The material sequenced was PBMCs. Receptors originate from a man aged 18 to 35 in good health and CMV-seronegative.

CDR3: CASNPAGRAWEQYF. DNA of the CDR3: TGTGCCAGCAATCCGGCGGGGCGGGCATGGGAGCAGTACTTC. V usage is TRBV27 and J usage is TRBJ2-7; maybe TRBD2 (6 bases). CDR1 is MNHEY and CDR2 is SMNVEV in the germline V gene (reference sequence). The V end was cut by 7 bases, the J end by 7 bases, with 20 bases between. The CDR3 extends over 14 amino acids.

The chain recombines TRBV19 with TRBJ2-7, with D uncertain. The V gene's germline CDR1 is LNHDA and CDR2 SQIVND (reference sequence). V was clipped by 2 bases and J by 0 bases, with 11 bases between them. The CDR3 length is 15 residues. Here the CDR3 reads CASSISAQFSYEQYF. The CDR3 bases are TGTGCCAGTAGTATATCTGCACAGTTCTCCTACGAGCAGTACTTC.

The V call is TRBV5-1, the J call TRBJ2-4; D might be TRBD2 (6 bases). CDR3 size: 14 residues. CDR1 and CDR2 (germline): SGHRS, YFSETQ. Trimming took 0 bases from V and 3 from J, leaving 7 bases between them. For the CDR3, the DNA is TGCGCCAGCAGCTTGGAGGGAGGCAAAAACATTCAGTACTTC. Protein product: CASSLEGGKNIQYF.

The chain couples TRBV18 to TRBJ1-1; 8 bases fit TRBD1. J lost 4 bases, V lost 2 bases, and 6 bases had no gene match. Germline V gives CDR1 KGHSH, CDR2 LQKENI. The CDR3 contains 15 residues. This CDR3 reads CASSPVVGQGTEAFF. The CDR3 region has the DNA TGTGCCAGCTCACCAGTCGTCGGACAGGGCACTGAAGCTTTCTTT.

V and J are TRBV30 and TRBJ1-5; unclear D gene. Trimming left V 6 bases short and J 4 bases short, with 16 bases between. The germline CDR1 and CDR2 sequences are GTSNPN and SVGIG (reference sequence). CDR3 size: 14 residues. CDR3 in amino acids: CACSAGRKNQPQHF. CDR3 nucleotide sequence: TGTGCCTGTTCGGCGGGCCGAAAGAATCAGCCCCAGCATTTT. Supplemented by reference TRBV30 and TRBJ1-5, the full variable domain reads SQTIHQWPATLVQPVGSPLSLECTVEGTSNPNLYWYRQAAGRGLQLLFYSVGIGQISSEVPQNLSASRPQDRQFILSSKKLLLSDSGFYLCACSAGRKNQPQHFGDGTRLSIL.

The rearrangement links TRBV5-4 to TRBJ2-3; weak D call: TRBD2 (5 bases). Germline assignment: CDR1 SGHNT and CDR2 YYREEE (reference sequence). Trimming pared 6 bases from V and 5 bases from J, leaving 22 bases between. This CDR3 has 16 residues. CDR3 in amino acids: CASTMRWAGWRDTQYF. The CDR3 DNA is TGTGCCAGCACGATGAGATGGGCGGGCTGGAGAGATACGCAGTATTTT. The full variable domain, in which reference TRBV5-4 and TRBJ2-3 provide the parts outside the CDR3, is ETGVTQSPTHLIKTRGQQVTLRCSSQSGHNTVSWYQQALGQGPQFIFQYYREEENGRGNFPPRFSGLQFPNYSSELNVNALELDDSALYLCASTMRWAGWRDTQYFGPGTRLTVL.

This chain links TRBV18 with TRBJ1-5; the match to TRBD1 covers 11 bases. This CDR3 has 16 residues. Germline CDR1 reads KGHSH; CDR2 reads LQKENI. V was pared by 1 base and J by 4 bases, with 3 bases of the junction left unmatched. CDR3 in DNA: TGTGCCAGCTCACCACTTGGGACAGGGGGAAATCAGCCCCAGCATTTT. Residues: CASSPLGTGGNQPQHF.

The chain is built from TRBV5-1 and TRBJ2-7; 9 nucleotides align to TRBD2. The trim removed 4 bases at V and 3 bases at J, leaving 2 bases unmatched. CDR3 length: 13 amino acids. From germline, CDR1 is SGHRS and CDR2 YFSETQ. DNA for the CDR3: TGCGCCAGCAGCCCAGCGGGGGGCTACGAGCAGTACTTC. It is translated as CASSPAGGYEQYF.

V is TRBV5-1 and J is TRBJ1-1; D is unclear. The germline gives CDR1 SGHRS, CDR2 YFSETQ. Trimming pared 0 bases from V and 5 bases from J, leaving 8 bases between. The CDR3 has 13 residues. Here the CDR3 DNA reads TGCGCCAGCAGCTTGGCCGCGGTTACTGAAGCTTTCTTT. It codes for CASSLAAVTEAFF.

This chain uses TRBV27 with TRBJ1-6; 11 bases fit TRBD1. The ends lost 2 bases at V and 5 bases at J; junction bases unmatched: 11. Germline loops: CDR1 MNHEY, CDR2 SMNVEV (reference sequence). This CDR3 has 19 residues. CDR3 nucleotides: TGTGCCAGCAGTTTAAGGGCAATTAGGACAGGGGGCGATAATTCACCCCTCCACTTT. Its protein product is CASSLRAIRTGGDNSPLHF.

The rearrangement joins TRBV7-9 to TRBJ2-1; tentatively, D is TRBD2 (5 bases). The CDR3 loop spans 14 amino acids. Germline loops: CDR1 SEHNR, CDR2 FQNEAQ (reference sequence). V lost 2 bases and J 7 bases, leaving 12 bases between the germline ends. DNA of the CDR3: TGTGCCAGCAGCTTACGGGAAGTTATTAATGAGCAGTTCTTC. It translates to CASSLREVINEQFF.

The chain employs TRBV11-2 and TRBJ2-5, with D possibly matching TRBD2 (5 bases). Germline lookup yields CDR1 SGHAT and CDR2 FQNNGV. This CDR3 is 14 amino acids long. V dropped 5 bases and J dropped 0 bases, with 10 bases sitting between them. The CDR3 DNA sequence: TGTGCCAGCAGCCCAGGACTGGACCAAGAGACCCAGTACTTC. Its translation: CASSPGLDQETQYF.

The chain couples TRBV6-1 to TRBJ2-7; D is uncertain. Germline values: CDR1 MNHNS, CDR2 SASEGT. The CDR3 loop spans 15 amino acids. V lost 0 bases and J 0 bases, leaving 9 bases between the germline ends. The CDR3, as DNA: TGTGCCAGCAGTGAAGCGCCGGAGAGCTCCTACGAGCAGTACTTC. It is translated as CASSEAPESSYEQYF.

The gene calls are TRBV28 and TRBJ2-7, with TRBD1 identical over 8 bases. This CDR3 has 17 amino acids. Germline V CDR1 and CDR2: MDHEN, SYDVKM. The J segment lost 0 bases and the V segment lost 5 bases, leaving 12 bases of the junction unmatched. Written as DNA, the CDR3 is TGTGCCAGCAGTCTCAACCGGGACAGGTTTCCCTCCTACGAGCAGTACTTC. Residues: CASSLNRDRFPSYEQYF.

CDR3 amino acids: CASSGTPGDEQFF. CDR3 DNA: TGTGCCAGCAGCGGGACTCCGGGGGATGAGCAGTTCTTC. V and J are TRBV7-2 and TRBJ2-1; D is possibly TRBD2 (6 bases). Deletions cut 5 bases from V and 8 bases from J, with 13 bases between. Germline V CDR1 and CDR2: SGHTA, FQGNSA. This CDR3 is 13 amino acids long.

CDR3 in amino acids: CASSEALRGQGGYGYTF. The CDR3 bases are TGTGCCAGCAGTGAAGCCCTTAGAGGACAGGGAGGTTATGGCTACACCTTC. The chain uses TRBV6-1 and TRBJ1-2, with 8 bases identical to TRBD1. Per germline, CDR1 MNHNS and CDR2 SASEGT. J lost 5 bases, V lost 0 bases, and 11 bases had no gene match. The CDR3 length is 17 residues.

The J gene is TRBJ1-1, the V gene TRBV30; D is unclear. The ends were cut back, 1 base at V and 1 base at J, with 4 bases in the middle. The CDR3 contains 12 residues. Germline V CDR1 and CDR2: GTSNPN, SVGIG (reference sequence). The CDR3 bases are TGTGCCTGGAGTGCGTCGAACACTGAAGCTTTCTTT. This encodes CAWSASNTEAFF.

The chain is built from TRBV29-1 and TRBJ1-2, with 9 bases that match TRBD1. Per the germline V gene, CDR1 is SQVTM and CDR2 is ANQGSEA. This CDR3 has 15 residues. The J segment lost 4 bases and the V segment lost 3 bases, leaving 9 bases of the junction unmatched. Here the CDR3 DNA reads TGCAGCGTTGAGCTTGGGACAGGGTTTGCCTATGGCTACACCTTC. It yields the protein CSVELGTGFAYGYTF. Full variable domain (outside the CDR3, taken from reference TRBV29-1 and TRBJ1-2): SAVISQKPSRDICQRGTSLTIQCQVDSQVTMMFWYRQQPGQSLTLIATANQGSEATYESGFVIDKFPISRPNLTFSTLTVSNMSPEDSSIYLCSVELGTGFAYGYTFGSGTRLTVV.

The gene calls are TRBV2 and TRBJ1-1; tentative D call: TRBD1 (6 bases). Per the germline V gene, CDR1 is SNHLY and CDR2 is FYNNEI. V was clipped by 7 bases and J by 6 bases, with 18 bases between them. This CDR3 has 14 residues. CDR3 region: CASILQLRGAEAFF. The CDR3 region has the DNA TGTGCCAGCATCCTCCAACTCAGGGGTGCTGAAGCTTTCTTT.

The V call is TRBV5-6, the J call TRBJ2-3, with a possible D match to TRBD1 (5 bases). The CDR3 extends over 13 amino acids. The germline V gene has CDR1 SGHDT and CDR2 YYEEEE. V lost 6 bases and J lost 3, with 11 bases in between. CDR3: CASIRGQTDTQYF. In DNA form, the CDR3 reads TGTGCCAGCATTAGGGGCCAGACAGATACGCAGTATTTT.

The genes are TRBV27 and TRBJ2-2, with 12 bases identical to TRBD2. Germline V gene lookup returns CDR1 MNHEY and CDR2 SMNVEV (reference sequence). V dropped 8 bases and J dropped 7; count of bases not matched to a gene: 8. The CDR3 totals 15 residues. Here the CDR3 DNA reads TGTGCCAGCGGACCTAGCGGGGGGGCCTTCGGGGAGCTGTTTTTT. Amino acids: CASGPSGGAFGELFF.

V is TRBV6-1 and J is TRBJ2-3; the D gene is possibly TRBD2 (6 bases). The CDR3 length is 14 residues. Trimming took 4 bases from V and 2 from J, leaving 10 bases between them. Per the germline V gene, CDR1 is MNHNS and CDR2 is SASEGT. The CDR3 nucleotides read TGTGCCAGCAGTGCCAGGGACTTCACAGATACGCAGTATTTT. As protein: CASSARDFTDTQYF.

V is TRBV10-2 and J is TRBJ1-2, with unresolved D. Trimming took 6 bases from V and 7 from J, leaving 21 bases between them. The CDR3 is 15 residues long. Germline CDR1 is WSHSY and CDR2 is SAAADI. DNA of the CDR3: TGCGCCAGCAGCGTATCCGGGTCTATTGGGAGTGGCTACACCTTC. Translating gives CASSVSGSIGSGYTF.

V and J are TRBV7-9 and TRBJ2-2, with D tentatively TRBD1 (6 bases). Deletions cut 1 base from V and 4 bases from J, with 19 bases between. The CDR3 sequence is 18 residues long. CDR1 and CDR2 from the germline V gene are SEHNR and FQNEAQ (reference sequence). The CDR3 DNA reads TGTGCCAGCAGCTTAGACTATCTTAGGGACACGCGCACCGGGGAGCTGTTTTTT. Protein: CASSLDYLRDTRTGELFF.

For the CDR3, the DNA is TGTGCCAGCTCACCAATCAGGGTTGGGCATGGCTACACCTTC. Encoded protein: CASSPIRVGHGYTF. V gene TRBV18 combines with J gene TRBJ1-2, with D maybe TRBD1 (5 bases). CDR1 is KGHSH and CDR2 is LQKENI in the germline V gene. The CDR3 has 14 amino acids. V dropped 2 bases and J dropped 6 bases, with 13 bases sitting between them.

CDR3 DNA sequence: TGTGCGACCAAACGGGATCCTTTCTCTGGGGCCAACGTCCTGACTTTC. It encodes CATKRDPFSGANVLTF. This chain links TRBV19 with TRBJ2-6, with D possibly TRBD2 on 5 matching bases. Germline V gene data show CDR1 as LNHDA and CDR2 as SQIVND (reference sequence). This CDR3 contains 16 residues.

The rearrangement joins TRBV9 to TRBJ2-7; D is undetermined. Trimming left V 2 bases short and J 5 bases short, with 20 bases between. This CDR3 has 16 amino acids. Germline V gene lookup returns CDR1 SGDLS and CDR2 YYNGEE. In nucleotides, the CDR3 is TGTGCCAGCAGCGTGGAAGGCCTAGTACGCTCGGACGAGCAGTACTTC. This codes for CASSVEGLVRSDEQYF.

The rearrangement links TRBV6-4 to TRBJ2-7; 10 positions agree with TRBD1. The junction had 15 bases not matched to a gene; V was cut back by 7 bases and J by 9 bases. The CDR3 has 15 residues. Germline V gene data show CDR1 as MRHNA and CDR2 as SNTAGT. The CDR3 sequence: CASKEHRTGGKGQYF. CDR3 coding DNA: TGTGCCAGCAAGGAACATAGGACAGGGGGGAAAGGGCAGTACTTC.

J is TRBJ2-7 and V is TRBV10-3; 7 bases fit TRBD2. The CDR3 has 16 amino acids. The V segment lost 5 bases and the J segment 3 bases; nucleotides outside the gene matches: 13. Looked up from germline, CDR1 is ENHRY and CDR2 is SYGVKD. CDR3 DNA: TGTGCCATCAGTATCGGAGAATTTGGGGGGGGCTACGAGCAGTACTTC. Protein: CAISIGEFGGGYEQYF.

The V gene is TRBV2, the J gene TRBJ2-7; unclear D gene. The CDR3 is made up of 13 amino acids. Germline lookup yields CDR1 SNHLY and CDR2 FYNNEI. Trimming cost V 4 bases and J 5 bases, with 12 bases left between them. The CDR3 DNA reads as TGTGCCAGCAGTGTTTTTCGTGGCAACGAGCAGTACTTC. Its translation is CASSVFRGNEQYF. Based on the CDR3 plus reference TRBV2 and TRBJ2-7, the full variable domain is EPEVTQTPSHQVTQMGQEVILRCVPISNHLYFYWYRQILGQKVEFLVSFYNNEISEKSEIFDDQFSVERPDGSNFTLKIRSTKLEDSAMYFCASSVFRGNEQYFGPGTRLTVT.